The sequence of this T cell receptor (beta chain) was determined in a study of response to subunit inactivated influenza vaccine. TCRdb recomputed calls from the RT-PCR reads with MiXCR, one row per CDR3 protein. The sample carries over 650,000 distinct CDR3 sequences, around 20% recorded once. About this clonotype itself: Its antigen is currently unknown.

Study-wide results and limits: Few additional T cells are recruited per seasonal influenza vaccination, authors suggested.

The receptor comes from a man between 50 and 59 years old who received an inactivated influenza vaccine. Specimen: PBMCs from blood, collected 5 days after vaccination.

This chain's CDR3 is CSVESNTEAFF. The DNA for the CDR3 is TGCAGTGTGGAATCGAACACTGAAGCTTTCTTT. J is TRBJ1-1 and V is TRBV20-1; D is ambiguous. CDR1 is DFQATT and CDR2 is SNEGSKA in the germline V gene (reference sequence). The CDR3 length is 11 residues. The V end was cut by 7 bases, the J end by 1 base, with 7 bases between.